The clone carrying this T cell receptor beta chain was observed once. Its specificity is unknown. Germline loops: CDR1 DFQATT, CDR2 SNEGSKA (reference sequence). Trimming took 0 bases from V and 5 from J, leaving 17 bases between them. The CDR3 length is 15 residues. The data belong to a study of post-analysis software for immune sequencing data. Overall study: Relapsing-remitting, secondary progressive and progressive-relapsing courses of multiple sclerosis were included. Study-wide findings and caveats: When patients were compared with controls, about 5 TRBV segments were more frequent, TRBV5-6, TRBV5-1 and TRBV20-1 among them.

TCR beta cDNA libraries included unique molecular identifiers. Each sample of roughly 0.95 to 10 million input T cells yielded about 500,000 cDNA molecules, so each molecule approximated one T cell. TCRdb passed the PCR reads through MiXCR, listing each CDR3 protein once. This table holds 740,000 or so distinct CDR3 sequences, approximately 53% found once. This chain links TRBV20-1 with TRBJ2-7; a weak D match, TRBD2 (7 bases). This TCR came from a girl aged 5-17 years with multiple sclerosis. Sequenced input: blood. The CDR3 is CSARDVRGAGNEQYF. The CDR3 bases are TGCAGTGCTAGAGATGTACGGGGGGCAGGGAACGAGCAGTACTTC.